This T cell receptor (beta chain) was recovered during a study of OX40 agonist ivuxolimab in advanced cancers. Study-wide findings and caveats: In general, CD8+ T cells held more expanded clones than CD4+ did, on average.

Repertoires were generated with immunoSEQ multiplex PCR, while TCRdb's copy carries only in-frame clones and drops some. The sample lists more than 45,000 clones, about 90% occurring once. This clone was recorded once. Its antigen is not identified. This clonotype was sampled from an adult with an advanced solid tumor such as melanoma, head and neck, liver or kidney cancer. The specimen was CD4+ or CD8+ T cells sorted from blood, collected in a trial of the OX40 agonist ivuxolimab.

The CDR3 nucleotides read TGTGCCAGCGTCAGGGGGACAGACTACGAGCAGTACTTC. It specifies CASVRGTDYEQYF. The chain recombines TRBV2 with TRBJ2-7, with TRBD1 identical over 7 bases. CDR1 is SNHLY and CDR2 is FYNNEI in the germline V gene. With 8 bases clipped from V and 3 bases from J, the junction kept 7 bases outside the gene matches. The CDR3 runs to 13 residues.